Below, one T cell receptor beta chain is given with its context. What it binds is unknown. The CDR3 runs 13 residues. CDR1 and CDR2 (germline): MNHNY, SVGAGI (reference sequence). Between the trimmed V and J ends, which lost 6 bases and 3 bases, there was a span of 11 bases. Those with chemo-refractory metastatic non-small-cell lung cancer were treated with focal radiation combined with CTLA-4 blockade using ipilimumab. The data were taken from a study of radiotherapy plus CTLA-4 blockade in lung cancer. Study-level information: Among all patients, around 19% showed objective responses, while roughly 30% had disease control.

TCRdb keeps only in-frame clones here, not all; method: immunoSEQ multiplex PCR. The sample carries about 84,000 clones, 72% recorded once. General observations from the study: Radiotherapy was combined with ipilimumab, and tumor-derived TCR clones then expanded in blood. In blood, early T cell clone dynamics reportedly predicted response best, together with interferon-beta.

This TCR derives from a human donor with non-small cell lung cancer that progressed on radiotherapy plus ipilimumab. J is TRBJ1-2 and V is TRBV6-6, with D possibly matching TRBD1 (6 bases). Sample: peripheral blood, taken from a patient treated with radiotherapy plus ipilimumab. CDR3 bases: TGTGCCAGCAGGCCGGGGGGCGACTATGGCTACACCTTC. This encodes CASRPGGDYGYTF.